This T cell receptor beta chain was found in a study of T cell repertoires in cytomegalovirus infection. Across the study: It can be stated that public TCR beta signatures indicated CMV infection as well as a matching HLA type.

TCRdb reprocessed the reads with MiXCR, giving one entry per CDR3 protein. This table holds about 740,000 distinct CDR3 sequences, roughly a third found once. Study-level findings and limits: Cumulated frequencies of public TCR beta families served to identify carriers of CMV plus the relevant HLA.

The ends were cut back, 3 bases at V and 1 base at J, with 18 bases in the middle. Per germline, CDR1 DFQATT and CDR2 SNEGSKA (reference sequence). The CDR3 is 16 residues long. Turning to this clonotype: No antigen is known for it.

Sequencing used PBMCs. This receptor was identified in a human donor in good health (CMV status not recorded). Some clones in this sample may be carry-over from other donors' samples. The chain has TRBV20-1 and TRBJ1-1; D unclear. Here the CDR3 reads CSASLGVSTRNTEAFF. The CDR3 nucleotides read TGCAGTGCTAGCTTAGGTGTGTCTACCCGGAACACTGAAGCTTTCTTT.